Listed below are T cell receptor beta chains from one sample, sequenced in a study of CD8+CD57+ T cells in acquired aplastic anemia. MiXCR, run by TCRdb on the reads, gives a single entry per CDR3 protein. In the table there are 180,000 or so distinct CDR3 sequences, roughly 48% of which are singletons. Sequences were obtained from sorted CD4+, CD8+, or CD8+CD57+ T cells (not recorded which) from PBMCs. Source of these receptors: a human donor with aplastic anemia. Each CDR3 is given with its conserved first and last residue. The order of the fields is clone size, V gene, D gene, J gene, CDR3 protein, CDR3 DNA. D genes are given only for firm matches. A row's size may be missing; if present it is once, few, many or a size class.

clone_size: many
v_call: TRBV20-1
d_call: TRBD2
j_call: TRBJ2-3
cdr3_aa: CSARALAGGLSGITDTQYF
cdr3_nt: TGCAGTGCTAGAGCACTAGCGGGGGGCCTTTCAGGGATCACAGATACGCAGTATTTT

clone_size: NA
v_call: TRBV7-9
d_call: NA
j_call: TRBJ2-5
cdr3_aa: CASSLSGRQAETQYF
cdr3_nt: TGTGCCAGCAGCTTATCGGGTCGACAGGCGGAGACCCAGTACTTC

clone_size: NA
v_call: TRBV27
d_call: TRBD1
j_call: TRBJ2-2
cdr3_aa: CASSPTGGSAGELFF
cdr3_nt: TGTGCCAGCAGTCCTACAGGGGGCTCCGCCGGGGAGCTGTTTTTT

clone_size: NA
v_call: TRBV7-3
d_call: TRBD1
j_call: TRBJ2-3
cdr3_aa: CASSPAIGQGTDTQYF
cdr3_nt: TGTGCCAGCAGCCCAGCCATTGGACAGGGCACAGATACGCAGTATTTT

clone_size: few
v_call: TRBV5-1
d_call: TRBD1
j_call: TRBJ2-1
cdr3_aa: CASSQTLTGGTHNEQFF
cdr3_nt: TGCGCCAGCAGCCAGACCCTGACAGGGGGCACTCACAATGAGCAGTTCTTC

clone_size: NA
v_call: TRBV2
d_call: TRBD1
j_call: TRBJ1-2
cdr3_aa: CASSGGRGRGGYTF
cdr3_nt: TGTGCCAGCTCAGGGGGCAGGGGGCGAGGAGGCTACACCTTC

clone_size: many
v_call: TRBV7-6
d_call: NA
j_call: TRBJ2-3
cdr3_aa: CATRGATDTQYF
cdr3_nt: TGTGCCACCCGCGGGGCTACAGATACGCAGTATTTT

clone_size: NA
v_call: TRBV19
d_call: TRBD1
j_call: TRBJ2-7
cdr3_aa: CASSWGQDYEQYF
cdr3_nt: TGTGCCAGTAGTTGGGGACAGGACTACGAGCAGTACTTC

clone_size: NA
v_call: TRBV20-1
d_call: TRBD2
j_call: TRBJ2-1
cdr3_aa: CSATRGASGRRSEQFF
cdr3_nt: TGCAGTGCTACCCGGGGGGCTAGCGGGAGGAGGAGTGAGCAGTTCTTC

clone_size: many
v_call: TRBV20-1
d_call: TRBD1
j_call: TRBJ1-2
cdr3_aa: CSASDRDYGYTF
cdr3_nt: TGCAGTGCTAGTGACAGGGACTATGGCTACACCTTC

clone_size: NA
v_call: TRBV11-2
d_call: NA
j_call: TRBJ2-7
cdr3_aa: CASSPHRFGSYEQYF
cdr3_nt: TGTGCCAGCAGCCCACACAGGTTCGGCTCCTACGAGCAGTACTTC

clone_size: once
v_call: TRBV13
d_call: NA
j_call: TRBJ2-7
cdr3_aa: CASSLAAGRAGEQYF
cdr3_nt: TGTGCCAGCAGCTTAGCGGCGGGGCGAGCCGGCGAGCAGTACTTC

clone_size: once
v_call: TRBV28
d_call: NA
j_call: TRBJ2-1
cdr3_aa: CASSLSRAMGTFF
cdr3_nt: TGTGCCAGCAGTTTATCCCGGGCCATGGGGACGTTCTTC

clone_size: NA
v_call: TRBV15
d_call: NA
j_call: TRBJ1-5
cdr3_aa: CATSRDYSNNQPQHF
cdr3_nt: TGTGCCACCAGCAGAGACTACAGTAACAATCAGCCCCAGCATTTT

clone_size: few
v_call: TRBV12-3/TRBV12-4
d_call: NA
j_call: TRBJ1-2
cdr3_aa: CASSLRVAYGYTF
cdr3_nt: TGTGCCAGCAGTTTAAGGGTTGCCTATGGCTACACCTTC

clone_size: many
v_call: TRBV9
d_call: NA
j_call: TRBJ1-3
cdr3_aa: CASSDGGISGNTIYF
cdr3_nt: TGTGCCAGCAGCGACGGGGGAATCTCTGGAAACACCATATATTTT

clone_size: many
v_call: TRBV2
d_call: TRBD1
j_call: TRBJ2-5
cdr3_aa: CAILFRDREETQYF
cdr3_nt: TGTGCCATTCTTTTCCGGGACAGAGAGGAGACCCAGTACTTC

clone_size: few
v_call: TRBV15
d_call: TRBD1
j_call: TRBJ2-5
cdr3_aa: CATSRETGGVETQYF
cdr3_nt: TGTGCCACCAGCAGAGAAACAGGGGGCGTGGAGACCCAGTACTTC

clone_size: NA
v_call: TRBV10-1
d_call: NA
j_call: TRBJ2-1
cdr3_aa: CASSFQGSTTEQFF
cdr3_nt: TGCGCCAGCAGTTTCCAGGGATCGACAACGGAGCAGTTCTTC

clone_size: NA
v_call: TRBV11-2
d_call: NA
j_call: TRBJ2-7
cdr3_aa: CASSLGARGKQYF
cdr3_nt: TGTGCCAGCAGCTTAGGAGCCCGCGGGAAGCAGTACTTC

clone_size: many
v_call: TRBV12-3/TRBV12-4
d_call: TRBD2
j_call: TRBJ2-1
cdr3_aa: CASTRRGGRADEQFF
cdr3_nt: TGTGCCAGCACTAGACGGGGGGGAAGAGCGGATGAGCAGTTCTTC

clone_size: NA
v_call: TRBV12-3/TRBV12-4
d_call: TRBD2
j_call: TRBJ2-5
cdr3_aa: CASSDSGLAGPSGETQYF
cdr3_nt: TGTGCCAGCAGCGATTCGGGACTAGCGGGGCCATCGGGGGAGACCCAGTACTTC

clone_size: many
v_call: TRBV24-1
d_call: NA
j_call: TRBJ2-1
cdr3_aa: CATSDRLEAIDEQFF
cdr3_nt: TGTGCCACCAGTGACCGACTGGAGGCTATCGATGAGCAGTTCTTC

clone_size: NA
v_call: TRBV19
d_call: NA
j_call: TRBJ1-1
cdr3_aa: CASNTRGEAFF
cdr3_nt: TGTGCCAGTAACACTAGGGGGGAAGCTTTCTTT

clone_size: NA
v_call: TRBV6-1
d_call: TRBD2
j_call: TRBJ2-3
cdr3_aa: CASSAAASGRRDTQYF
cdr3_nt: TGTGCCAGCAGTGCCGCGGCTAGCGGGAGAAGAGATACGCAGTATTTT

clone_size: many
v_call: TRBV24-1
d_call: TRBD2
j_call: TRBJ2-3
cdr3_aa: CATSDFLAGNTDTQYF
cdr3_nt: TGTGCCACCAGTGATTTCCTAGCGGGGAACACAGATACGCAGTATTTT

clone_size: NA
v_call: TRBV15
d_call: NA
j_call: TRBJ2-7
cdr3_aa: CATSISAGIIYEQYF
cdr3_nt: TGTGCCACCAGCATCTCTGCGGGGATTATCTACGAGCAGTACTTC

clone_size: NA
v_call: TRBV25-1
d_call: NA
j_call: TRBJ1-6
cdr3_aa: CASGSGTDHLPLHF
cdr3_nt: TGTGCCAGCGGATCCGGGACGGATCACTTACCCCTCCACTTT

clone_size: NA
v_call: TRBV3-1
d_call: NA
j_call: TRBJ1-4
cdr3_aa: CASSLLNVEKLLF
cdr3_nt: TGTGCCAGCAGCCTCCTCAACGTTGAAAAACTGCTTTTT

clone_size: NA
v_call: TRBV10-3
d_call: NA
j_call: TRBJ2-3
cdr3_aa: CAISDPDGGQISYTQYF
cdr3_nt: TGTGCCATCAGTGATCCCGACGGGGGGCAGATTTCCTATACGCAGTATTTT